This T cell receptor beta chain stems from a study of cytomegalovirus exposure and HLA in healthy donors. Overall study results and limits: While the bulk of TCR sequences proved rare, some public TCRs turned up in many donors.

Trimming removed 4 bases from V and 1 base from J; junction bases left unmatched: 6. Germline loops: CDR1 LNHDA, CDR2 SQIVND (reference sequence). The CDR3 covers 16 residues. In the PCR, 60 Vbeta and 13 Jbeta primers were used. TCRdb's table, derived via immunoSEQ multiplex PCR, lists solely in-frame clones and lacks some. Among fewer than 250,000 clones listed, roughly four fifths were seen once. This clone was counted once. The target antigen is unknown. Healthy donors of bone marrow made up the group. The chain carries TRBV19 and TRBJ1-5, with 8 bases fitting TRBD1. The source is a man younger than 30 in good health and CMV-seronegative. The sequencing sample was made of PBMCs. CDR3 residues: CASSTRDRGSNQPQHF. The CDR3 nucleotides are TGTGCCAGTAGTACCCGCGACAGGGGAAGCAATCAGCCCCAGCATTTT. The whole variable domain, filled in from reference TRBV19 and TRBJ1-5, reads DGGITQSPKYLFRKEGQNVTLSCEQNLNHDAMYWYRQDPGQGLRLIYYSQIVNDFQKGDIAEGYSVSREKKESFPLTVTSAQKNPTAFYLCASSTRDRGSNQPQHFGDGTRLSIL.